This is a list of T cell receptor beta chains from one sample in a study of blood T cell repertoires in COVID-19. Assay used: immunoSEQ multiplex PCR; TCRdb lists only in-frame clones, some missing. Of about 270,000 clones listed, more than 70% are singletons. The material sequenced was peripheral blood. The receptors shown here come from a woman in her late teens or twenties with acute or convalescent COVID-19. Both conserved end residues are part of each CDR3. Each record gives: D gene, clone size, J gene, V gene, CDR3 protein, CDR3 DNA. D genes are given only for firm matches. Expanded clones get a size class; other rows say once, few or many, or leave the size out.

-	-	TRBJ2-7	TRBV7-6	CASSLTRGPYEQYF	TGTGCCAGCAGCTTAACTCGCGGCCCCTACGAGCAGTACTTC
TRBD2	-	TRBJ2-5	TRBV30	CAWSLAGLMGETQYF	TGTGCCTGGAGCTTAGCGGGATTGATGGGGGAGACCCAGTACTTC
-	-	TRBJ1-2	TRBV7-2	CASSTGNYGYTF	TGTGCCAGCAGCACAGGAAACTATGGCTACACCTTC
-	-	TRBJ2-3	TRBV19	CASSMGGRTTDTQYF	TGTGCCAGTAGTATGGGAGGACGGACCACAGATACGCAGTATTTT
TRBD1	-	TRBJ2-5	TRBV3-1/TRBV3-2	CASSQKTGGAPQETQYF	TGTGCCAGCAGCCAAAAAACAGGGGGCGCGCCTCAAGAGACCCAGTACTTC
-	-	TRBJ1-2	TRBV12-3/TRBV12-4	CASRTADNYGYTF	TGTGCCAGCAGGACGGCGGATAACTATGGCTACACCTTC
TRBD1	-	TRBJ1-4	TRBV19	CASNFGTGEKLFF	TGTGCCAGTAATTTTGGGACAGGGGAAAAACTGTTTTTT
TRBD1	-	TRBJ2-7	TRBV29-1	CSGRGQGDNEQYF	TGCAGCGGAAGGGGACAGGGGGACAACGAGCAGTACTTC
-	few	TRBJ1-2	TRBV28	CASSPHMARGINYGYTF	TGTGCCAGCAGTCCTCATATGGCCCGGGGGATTAACTATGGCTACACCTTC
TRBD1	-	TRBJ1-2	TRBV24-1	CATSDSHRGGGYTF	TGTGCCACCAGTGATTCCCACAGGGGCGGTGGCTACACCTTC
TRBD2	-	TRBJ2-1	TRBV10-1	CASSDVAGSYNEQFF	TGCGCCAGCAGTGATGTAGCGGGATCCTACAATGAGCAGTTCTTC
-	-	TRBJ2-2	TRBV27	CASSLQGVTGELFF	TGTGCCAGCAGTTTACAAGGGGTCACCGGGGAGCTGTTTTTT
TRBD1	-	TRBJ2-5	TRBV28	CASSSRKGAEETQYF	TGTGCCAGCAGTAGCCGGAAGGGGGCGGAAGAGACCCAGTACTTC
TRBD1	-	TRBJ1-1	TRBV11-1	CASTMRDRGAEAFF	TGTGCTAGCACTATGCGGGACAGGGGGGCAGAAGCTTTCTTT
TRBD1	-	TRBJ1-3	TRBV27	CASRPRTGLRNTIYF	TGTGCCAGCAGGCCTAGGACAGGACTTCGAAACACCATATATTTT
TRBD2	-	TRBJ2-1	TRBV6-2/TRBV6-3	CASSYGLAGAPLDEQFF	TGTGCCAGCAGTTACGGATTAGCGGGAGCCCCTTTGGATGAGCAGTTCTTC
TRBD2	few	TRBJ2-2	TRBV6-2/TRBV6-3	CASSSTSALSGELFF	TGTGCCAGCAGTTCTACTAGCGCATTGAGCGGGGAGCTGTTTTTT
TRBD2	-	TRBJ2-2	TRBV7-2	CASSLQAGGPIGELFF	TGTGCCAGCAGCTTACAAGCGGGAGGGCCGATCGGGGAGCTGTTTTTT
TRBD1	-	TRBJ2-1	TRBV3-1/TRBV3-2	CASSPRDRGRDEQFF	TGTGCCAGCAGCCCCCGGGACAGGGGGCGGGATGAGCAGTTCTTC
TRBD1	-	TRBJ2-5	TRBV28	CATSTGGWGRQETQYF	TGTGCCACCTCGACAGGGGGCTGGGGCAGGCAAGAGACCCAGTACTTC
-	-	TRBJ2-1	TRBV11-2	CASSLGLGWNNEQFF	TGTGCCAGCAGCTTAGGGCTAGGATGGAACAATGAGCAGTTCTTC
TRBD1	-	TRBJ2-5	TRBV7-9	CASSSGQTKQETQYF	TGTGCCAGCAGCTCGGGACAGACTAAACAAGAGACCCAGTACTTC
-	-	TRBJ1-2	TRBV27	CASTENPVNYGYTF	TGTGCCAGCACCGAGAATCCGGTCAACTATGGCTACACCTTC
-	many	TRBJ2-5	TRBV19	CASSIGLLSTSETQYF	TGTGCCAGTAGTATCGGGTTGTTGAGTACCTCAGAGACCCAGTACTTC
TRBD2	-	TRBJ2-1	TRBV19	CASEIQSRLAGGSYNEQFF	TGTGCCAGTGAGATCCAATCCCGACTAGCGGGAGGGTCCTACAATGAGCAGTTCTTC
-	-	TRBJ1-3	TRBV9	CASSVEQGSGNTIYF	TGTGCCAGCAGCGTCGAACAGGGCTCTGGAAACACCATATATTTT
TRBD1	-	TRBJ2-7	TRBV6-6	CASSQGTASLHEQYF	TGTGCCAGCAGCCAAGGGACAGCGAGTTTACACGAGCAGTACTTC
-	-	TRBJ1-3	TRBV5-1	CASSPDRRGNTIYF	TGCGCCAGCAGCCCGGACCGGAGGGGAAACACCATATATTTT
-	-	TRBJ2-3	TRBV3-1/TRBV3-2	CASKGHSTDTQYF	TGTGCCAGCAAGGGACACAGCACAGATACGCAGTATTTT
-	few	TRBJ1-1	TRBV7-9	CASSKQKNTEAFF	TGTGCCAGCAGCAAACAGAAGAACACTGAAGCTTTCTTT